The 2 T cell receptor beta chains below come from one sample, sequenced in a study of monozygotic twins with inflammatory bowel disease. After re-calling the 5' RACE reads, TCRdb lists one entry per CDR3 protein, DNA absent. The repertoire shows about 210,000 distinct CDR3 sequences; the top ten hold approximately 1.6%. The sequenced sample was blood. The source is a human donor with ulcerative colitis or Crohn's disease, or a healthy co-twin of an affected twin (not recorded which).

The rearrangement uses TRBV7-9 and TRBJ2-2. Germline loops: CDR1 SEHNR, CDR2 FQNEAQ (reference sequence). The CDR3 totals 15 residues. The CDR3 loop reads CASSLTDPSGLGLFF.

The chain couples TRBV3-1 to TRBJ2-3; TCRdb reports TRBD2, a call that lacks DNA to check it against. The CDR3 runs to 15 residues. Germline loops: CDR1 LGHDT, CDR2 YNNKEL (reference sequence). Here the CDR3 reads CASSTRLGEADTQYF.